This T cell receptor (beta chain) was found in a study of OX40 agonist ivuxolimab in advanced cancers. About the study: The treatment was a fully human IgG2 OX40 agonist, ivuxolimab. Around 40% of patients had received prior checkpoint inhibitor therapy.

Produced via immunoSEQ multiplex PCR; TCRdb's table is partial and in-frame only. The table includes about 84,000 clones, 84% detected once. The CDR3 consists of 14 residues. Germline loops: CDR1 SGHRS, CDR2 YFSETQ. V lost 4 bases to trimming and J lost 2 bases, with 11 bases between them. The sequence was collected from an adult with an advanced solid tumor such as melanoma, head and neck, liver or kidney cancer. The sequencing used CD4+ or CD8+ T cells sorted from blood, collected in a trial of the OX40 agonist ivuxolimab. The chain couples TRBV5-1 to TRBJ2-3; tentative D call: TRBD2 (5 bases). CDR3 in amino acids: CASSRELITDTQYF. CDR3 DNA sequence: TGCGCCAGCAGCAGGGAGCTAATCACAGATACGCAGTATTTT.